The next 7 T cell receptor beta chains were all read from a single sample in a study of T cell responses to AZD1222 COVID-19 vaccine. Assay: immunoSEQ multiplex PCR; the TCRdb copy retains only in-frame clones and omits some. The sample contains roughly 92,000 clones, around 90% of which appear only once. The sample consisted of peripheral blood, taken 28 days after the second AZD1222 dose. Source of these receptors: an adult who received the AZD1222 COVID-19 vaccine.

V and J are TRBV7-9 and TRBJ2-5; unclear D gene. Germline CDR1 reads SEHNR; CDR2 reads FQNEAQ (reference sequence). This CDR3 comprises 14 residues. Trimming pared 5 bases from V and 1 base from J, leaving 11 bases between. The CDR3 sequence: CASSPGEVQETQYF. The CDR3, as DNA: TGTGCCAGCAGCCCGGGCGAAGTCCAAGAGACCCAGTACTTC.

This chain links TRBV7-8 with TRBJ1-3; a possible D gene is TRBD1 (6 bases). This CDR3 is 14 amino acids long. Germline CDR1 and CDR2: SGHVS and FQNEAQ. The V end was cut by 7 bases, the J end by 4 bases, with 14 bases between. CDR3 sequence (DNA): TGTGCCAGCACCCGGACAGTTCGGGGAAACACCATATATTTT. It translates to CASTRTVRGNTIYF.

The rearrangement uses TRBV6-2 or TRBV6-3 and TRBJ2-1; D may be TRBD1 (6 bases). V lost 2 bases, J lost 2 bases, and 7 bases lay in between. Germline-derived CDR1 and CDR2 are MNHEY and SVGEGT. The length of the CDR3 is 14 residues. For the CDR3, the DNA is TGTGCCAGCAGTTACGAGGGGGCCTACAATGAGCAGTTCTTC. Its protein product is CASSYEGAYNEQFF.

The rearrangement uses TRBV9 and TRBJ2-3; tentative D call: TRBD1 (5 bases). CDR3 length: 15 residues. V was trimmed by 0 bases and J by 2 bases, leaving 10 bases between them. In germline, CDR1 is SGDLS, CDR2 YYNGEE. DNA for the CDR3: TGTGCCAGCAGCGTAGTTGGACACTACACAGATACGCAGTATTTT. It encodes CASSVVGHYTDTQYF.

The V gene is TRBV5-1, the J gene TRBJ1-1, with a weak D call TRBD1 (6 bases). Trimming took 4 bases from V and 5 from J, leaving 12 bases between them. Germline V gives CDR1 SGHRS, CDR2 YFSETQ. The CDR3 covers 13 residues. In DNA form, the CDR3 reads TGCGCCAGCAGCGAGGGGGTAGGGACTGAAGCTTTCTTT. The encoded protein is CASSEGVGTEAFF.

V and J are TRBV5-5 and TRBJ1-5; D uncertain. The CDR3 is 16 residues long. V lost 0 bases and J lost 2, with 12 bases in between. Looked up from germline, CDR1 is SGHKS and CDR2 is YYEKEE (reference sequence). CDR3 nucleotide sequence: TGTGCCAGCAGCTTGGGGGCGGGCGGAGGCAATCAGCCCCAGCATTTT. Amino acid sequence: CASSLGAGGGNQPQHF.

CDR3 in amino acids: CASSHQEGNEQYF. The CDR3 DNA follows: TGTGCCAGCAGCCATCAGGAAGGTAACGAGCAGTACTTC. The chain recombines TRBV4-2 with TRBJ2-7; D not resolved. CDR1 and CDR2 (germline): LGHNA, YNFKEQ. Trimming stripped 3 bases from V and 5 bases from J, with 11 bases between. This CDR3 region has 13 residues.